The T cell receptor (beta chain) under discussion was sequenced for a study of PD-1 blockade in mismatch repair-deficient tumors. CDR3 size: 13 residues. V was pared by 1 base and J by 2 bases, with 6 bases between. CDR1 PRHDT and CDR2 FYEKMQ come from the germline V gene (reference sequence). Repertoires were generated with immunoSEQ multiplex PCR, while TCRdb's copy carries only in-frame clones and drops some. Altogether around 110,000 clones are present, about 83% being singletons, with the ten largest covering roughly 4.8%. V is TRBV13 and J is TRBJ2-7; the D gene is possibly TRBD1 (5 bases). Sequencing used peripheral blood, obtained 60 to 65 weeks after starting pembrolizumab. This TCR came from an adult with mismatch repair-deficient cancer. CDR3: CASSLVGAYEQYF. CDR3 bases: TGTGCCAGCAGCTTAGTAGGGGCCTACGAGCAGTACTTC.